This T cell receptor beta chain was captured by sequencing in a study of T cell repertoires in cytomegalovirus infection. Study summary: An indication of both CMV infection and matching HLA type came from public TCR beta signatures. Study-wide results and caveats: What dominated the ex vivo response were HLA-C-restricted CMV-specific TCR beta clonotypes.

TCRdb used MiXCR to reprocess the reads, holding one entry per CDR3 protein. The data contain approximately 500,000 distinct CDR3 sequences, more than 20% of them singletons. This clonotype was observed many times. Its antigen is as yet unknown. With V trimmed by 2 bases and J by 3 bases, 10 bases remained unmatched. From germline, CDR1 is SGHTA and CDR2 FQGNSA. The CDR3 is made up of 17 amino acids. The sequenced sample consisted of PBMCs. The sequence was obtained from a human donor in good health (CMV status not recorded). Some clones in this sample may be carry-over from other donors' samples. The gene calls are TRBV7-2 and TRBJ2-7; 10 positions match TRBD2. The chain's CDR3 is CASSLWLAGAPRYEQYF. The CDR3 DNA follows: TGTGCCAGCAGCTTATGGCTAGCGGGAGCCCCCCGCTACGAGCAGTACTTC.